This TCR beta chain was profiled in a study of memory CD4+ T cells and cytomegalovirus serostatus (dated by TCRdb to about 2019). At the level of the whole study: The cohort included around 33 healthy adults from Belgium, of whom 9 were CMV seropositive and 24 were CMV seronegative. To replicate a published TCR-based CMV serostatus classifier, the researchers sequenced the CD4+ memory TCRbeta repertoires of a Belgian cohort whose cytomegalovirus serostatus was known.

Genomic DNA was extracted from sorted cells with the Quick-DNA Microprep Kit. TCRbeta DNA was amplified with the immunoSEQ hsTCRbeta kit following the manufacturer's protocol. An Illumina MiSeq instrument was used to sequence the TCRbeta libraries. In the original analysis: After out-of-frame sequences were removed, 2.4 million or so distinct TCRbeta sequences remained, averaging approximately 67,000 per individual. Each individual was scored by the count of around 160 previously reported CMV-associated TCRbeta sequences and the total productive distinct TCRbeta count. A beta-binomial model was reimplemented in Python, and scikit-learn random forests with default parameters were trained on US cohort data. Classifier performance on the Belgian cohort was reported as the median AUC with percentile confidence intervals calculated over 10,000 bootstrap iterations. The table was pulled from immuneACCESS by TCRdb, which kept in-frame rearrangements only. Such tables lose some clones; where checked, under half of the loss comes from unresolved V genes, and the rest has no known cause. That table is the source of V, J and clone size, and D and trimming were worked out from the DNA. Recorded for this sample are about 50,000 clones; 60% to 85% of them occurred a single time. The ten largest clones add up to around 0.61% of the sample.

Note on this clone: What this receptor recognizes is not known. The sample holds no much larger clone one base away, and base qualities are not on file.

CDR1 SGDLS and CDR2 YYNGEE were looked up in the germline V gene. The CDR3 holds 16 amino acids from the cysteine to the phenylalanine. Kept here is only the CDR3 DNA, which spans 48 bases and is read in frame from base 1. Unmatched junction bases come to 7, with V trimmed by 4 bases and J by 2 bases. What the work shows at the level of the full study, not this receptor alone: Of under 200 previously reported CMV-associated TCRbeta sequences, approximately 70 appeared in the CD4+ memory repertoires, each in one to five individuals. Unlike the original study, which covered naive and memory CD4+ and CD8+ populations, the Belgian study sequenced only CD4+CD45RO+ memory cells. The results were interpreted as suggesting that the CMV-associated TCR signature is mostly present in the CD4+ memory repertoire. For CMV serostatus prediction, a median bootstrapped AUC of roughly 0.94 was reached with the original framework, and a median bootstrapped AUC of roughly 0.9 was reached with a US-trained random forest. On the Belgian cohort, the classifier based on the original framework reached a median bootstrapped AUC of nearly 0.96, with a 95% CI of 0.76-1.00.

A FACSAria II was used to sort memory CD4+ T cells, defined as single viable CD3+CD4+CD8-CD45RO+ cells. CMV serostatus was determined with a Roche Elecsys assay detecting serum IgG against CMV pp150, pp28, p38 and p52. Following thawing, total CD4+ T cells were enriched through positive selection using CD4 magnetic microbeads. Samples originated from another study that specifically interrogated the CD4+ T cell memory repertoire. Following standard operating procedures, peripheral blood mononuclear cells were isolated and cryopreserved, while serum was kept at -80 degrees C. The staining used CD3-PerCP (BW264/56), CD4-APC (RPA-T4), CD45RO-PE (UCHT1) and CD8-Pacific Orange (3B5) antibodies, and Sytox blue was used to exclude non-viable cells.

The sample taken for sequencing was memory CD4+ T cells from blood. The sequence derives from an adult in good health and CMV-seronegative. This sequence uses TRBV9 and TRBJ2-5; 11 middle bases align to TRBD1. Here is the DNA: TGTGCCAGCAGCCCCCGGGACAGGGGGGGGCAAGAGACCCAGTACTTC. This codes for CASSPRDRGGQETQYF.